These 14 T cell receptor beta chains share one sample of origin, sequenced in a study of cytomegalovirus exposure and HLA in healthy donors. Amplification used 60 Vbeta primers and 13 Jbeta primers. The data were produced by immunoSEQ multiplex PCR, yet TCRdb's version contains in-frame clones alone and is incomplete. The data contain 110,000 to 150,000 clones, about 81% of them seen just once; the ten biggest clones take up over 6%. The sample was PBMCs. These receptors all come from a man under 40 in good health and CMV-seronegative.

The gene calls are TRBV6-5 and TRBJ1-2; weak D call: TRBD1 (6 bases). CDR3 size: 13 residues. Looked up from germline, CDR1 is MNHEY and CDR2 is SVGAGI. V lost 2 bases and J lost 7, with 11 bases in between. CDR3 loop: CASSYGGLGGYTF. The CDR3 coding sequence is TGTGCCAGCAGTTACGGGGGCTTGGGTGGCTACACCTTC.

The rearrangement uses TRBV18 and TRBJ2-2; the match to TRBD2 covers 12 bases. J lost 4 bases, V lost 6 bases, and 6 bases had no gene match. The CDR3 is 16 amino acids. CDR1 is KGHSH, CDR2 LQKENI, per germline. The CDR3: CASSGGLAGTTGELFF. The CDR3 DNA reads as TGTGCCAGCTCGGGAGGACTAGCGGGGACCACCGGGGAGCTGTTTTTT.

The CDR3, as DNA: TGCGCCAGCAGCTTGGGGGGGCAGGGGAATGAAAAACTGTTTTTT. This sequence encodes CASSLGGQGNEKLFF. The gene calls are TRBV5-1 and TRBJ1-4, with TRBD1 as a possible D gene (6 bases). CDR1 SGHRS and CDR2 YFSETQ come from the germline V gene. The V and J ends lost 0 bases and 5 bases respectively, with 11 bases between them. The CDR3 contains 15 residues.

The chain combines TRBV11-2 with TRBJ2-7; maybe TRBD1 (6 bases). This CDR3 is 15 amino acids long. CDR1 and CDR2 (germline): SGHAT, FQNNGV. V was clipped by 0 bases and J by 5 bases, with 14 bases between them. In nucleotides, the CDR3 is TGTGCCAGCAGCTTAGAAAAGGGACAACTAAACGAGCAGTACTTC. This encodes CASSLEKGQLNEQYF. The complete variable domain, with remaining parts taken from reference TRBV11-2 and TRBJ2-7, reads EAGVAQSPRYKIIEKRQSVAFWCNPISGHATLYWYQQILGQGPKLLIQFQNNGVVDDSQLPKDRFSAERLKGVDSTLKIQPAKLEDSAVYLCASSLEKGQLNEQYFGPGTRLTVT.

The rearrangement uses TRBV19 and TRBJ2-5; 7 bases map to TRBD1. This CDR3 is 14 amino acids long. Germline values: CDR1 LNHDA, CDR2 SQIVND (reference sequence). Trimming took 3 bases from V and 5 from J; bases not matched to a gene: 6. The CDR3 is CASSIQTGPETQYF. Written as DNA, the CDR3 is TGTGCCAGTAGTATCCAGACAGGGCCCGAGACCCAGTACTTC.

The V and J genes are TRBV29-1 and TRBJ2-5; D is uncertain. The germline V and J ends were trimmed by 7 bases and 9 bases, with 15 bases remaining between them. The CDR3 length is 11 residues. The germline V gene encodes CDR1 SQVTM and CDR2 ANQGSEA. The CDR3 sequence: CSAALTGAQYF. DNA of the CDR3: TGCAGCGCCGCGCTTACTGGAGCCCAGTACTTC.

The chain is built from TRBV5-6 and TRBJ2-3; TRBD1 is a possible D gene (6 bases). CDR3 length: 15 amino acids. Looked up from germline, CDR1 is SGHDT and CDR2 is YYEEEE. V was cut by 0 bases and J by 3 bases, with 11 bases left in between. This CDR3 reads CASSLGGRTTDTQYF. CDR3 bases: TGTGCCAGCAGCTTGGGGGGGCGGACTACAGATACGCAGTATTTT.

J is TRBJ2-7 and V is TRBV5-6; the match to TRBD1 covers 7 bases. V lost 0 bases, J lost 4 bases, and 4 bases stayed unmatched. The CDR3 has 14 residues. CDR1 and CDR2 (germline): SGHDT, YYEEEE. This CDR3 is CASSLETGRYEQYF. DNA for the CDR3: TGTGCCAGCAGCTTGGAGACAGGGCGGTACGAGCAGTACTTC.

The chain employs TRBV7-2 and TRBJ1-2; TRBD1 matches 8 bases. The trim removed 5 bases at V and 8 bases at J, leaving 13 bases unmatched. The CDR3 spans 15 residues. From germline, CDR1 is SGHTA and CDR2 FQGNSA. The CDR3 bases are TGTGCCAGCAGCCCCCGACAGGGGAACGCGTGGGGCTACACCTTC. This sequence encodes CASSPRQGNAWGYTF. The full variable domain, in which reference TRBV7-2 and TRBJ1-2 provide the parts outside the CDR3, is GAGVSQSPSNKVTEKGKDVELRCDPISGHTALYWYRQSLGQGLEFLIYFQGNSAPDKSGLPSDRFSAERTGGSVSTLTIQRTQQEDSAVYLCASSPRQGNAWGYTFGSGTRLTVV.

The chain is built from TRBV28 and TRBJ1-2; maybe TRBD1 (5 bases). The ends were cut back, 10 bases at V and 0 bases at J, with 9 bases in the middle. The CDR3 consists of 12 residues. CDR1 and CDR2 from the germline V gene are MDHEN and SYDVKM. For the CDR3, the DNA is TGTGCCACCCAGACAGCTAACTATGGCTACACCTTC. It is translated as CATQTANYGYTF.

Only a few counts were recorded for this clone. The genes are TRBV5-4 and TRBJ1-4, with 10 positions matching TRBD1. V shed 2 bases and J 9 bases; nucleotides not matched to a gene: 4. The CDR3 covers 14 residues. Germline V lookup: CDR1 SGHNT, CDR2 YYREEE (reference sequence). The CDR3 DNA follows: TGTGCCAGCAGCTTCGGGACAGGGGAACAAAAACTGTTTTTT. This sequence encodes CASSFGTGEQKLFF.

The chain carries TRBV14 and TRBJ1-2, with a tentative D call TRBD1 (5 bases). Germline lookup yields CDR1 SGHDN and CDR2 FVKESK. V lost 4 bases and J 3 bases, leaving 15 bases between the germline ends. The CDR3 is 15 amino acids. CDR3 coding DNA: TGTGCCAGCAGCCTTCGGTGGGGGGACGACTATGGCTACACCTTC. Amino acid sequence: CASSLRWGDDYGYTF.

The chain joins TRBV5-1 to TRBJ1-1; D is perhaps TRBD1 (5 bases). Trimming stripped 0 bases from V and 2 bases from J, with 8 bases between. The CDR3 sequence is 14 residues long. The V gene's germline CDR1 is SGHRS and CDR2 YFSETQ. The CDR3 loop is CASSLVGANTEAFF. CDR3 bases: TGCGCCAGCAGCTTGGTAGGGGCCAACACTGAAGCTTTCTTT.

This clone was detected only a few times. CDR3 DNA: TGCGCCAGCAGCGGGCCGGGACAGGGATGGGACGAGCAGTACTTC. Encoded protein: CASSGPGQGWDEQYF. The chain links TRBV5-1 to TRBJ2-7; 9 bases match TRBD1. This CDR3 contains 15 residues. Germline CDR1 is SGHRS and CDR2 is YFSETQ. With V trimmed by 4 bases and J by 5 bases, 10 bases remained unmatched.